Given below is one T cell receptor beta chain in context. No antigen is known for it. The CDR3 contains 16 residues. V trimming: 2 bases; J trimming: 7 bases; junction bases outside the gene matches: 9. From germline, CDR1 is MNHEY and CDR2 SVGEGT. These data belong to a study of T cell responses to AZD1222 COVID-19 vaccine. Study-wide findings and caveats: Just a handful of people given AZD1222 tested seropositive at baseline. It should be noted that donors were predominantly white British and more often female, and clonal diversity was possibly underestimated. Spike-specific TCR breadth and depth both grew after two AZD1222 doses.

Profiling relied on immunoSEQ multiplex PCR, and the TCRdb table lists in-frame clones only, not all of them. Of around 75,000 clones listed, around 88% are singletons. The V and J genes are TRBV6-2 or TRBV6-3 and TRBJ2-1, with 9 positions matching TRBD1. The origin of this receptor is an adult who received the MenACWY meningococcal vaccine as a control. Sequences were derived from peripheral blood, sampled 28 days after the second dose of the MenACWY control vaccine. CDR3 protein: CASSYQRGQGMNEQFF. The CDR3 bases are TGTGCCAGCAGTTACCAAAGGGGACAGGGTATGAATGAGCAGTTCTTC.